These T cell receptor beta chains were read from a single sample in a study of blood T cell repertoires in COVID-19. The data were produced by immunoSEQ multiplex PCR, yet TCRdb's version contains in-frame clones alone and is incomplete. This table has 390,000 or so clones, approximately 87% appearing once. The sequenced sample consisted of PBMCs or T cells enriched from blood (not recorded which). The source of these receptors is a woman in her forties or fifties who had recovered from COVID-19. CDR3s include the opening cysteine and the closing phenylalanine or tryptophan. The D gene is left open where the match is weak. Clone size appears in some rows only: once, few, many, or a class for an expanded clone.

D gene	V gene	clone size	J gene	CDR3 DNA	CDR3 protein
.	TRBV7-2	once	TRBJ1-2	TGTGCCAGCAGCTTAACGAAAGACAGGATAATCTATGGCTACACCTTC	CASSLTKDRIIYGYTF
.	TRBV4-2	.	TRBJ2-7	TGTGCCAGCAGCCGGGAGCGGGCTCCTCCCTACGAGCAGTACTTC	CASSRERAPPYEQYF
.	TRBV11-2	.	TRBJ1-2	TGTGCCAGCAGCCCGACGGACTCATCCTATGGCTACACCTTC	CASSPTDSSYGYTF
.	TRBV30	.	TRBJ1-2	TGTGCCTGGAGTGTACTTGGTCGGGGAAATGGCTACACCTTC	CAWSVLGRGNGYTF
TRBD1	TRBV2	.	TRBJ1-3	TGTGCCAGCAGTGGGGACAGGATTCTCCGGGGAAACACCATATATTTT	CASSGDRILRGNTIYF
.	TRBV7-9	.	TRBJ2-7	TGTGCCAGCAGCTTAGGATTTTCGGGGAGAGGCGAGCAGTACTTC	CASSLGFSGRGEQYF
TRBD1	TRBV11-2	.	TRBJ1-1	TGTGCCAGCAGCGTAACTGAGGGGGCAGCTTTCTTT	CASSVTEGAAFF
TRBD1	TRBV2	.	TRBJ1-6	TGTGCCAGCACCCCGACAGGGGGCAATTCACCCCTCCACTTT	CASTPTGGNSPLHF
.	TRBV9	.	TRBJ2-5	TGTGCCAGCAGCGCCGGGAGCGTTGTGGAGACCCAGTACTTC	CASSAGSVVETQYF
TRBD1	TRBV10-3	.	TRBJ1-4	TGTGCCATCAGTGAGTCGGTCGGACAGGGTGAAAAACTGTTTTTT	CAISESVGQGEKLFF
.	TRBV18	.	TRBJ2-3	TGTGCCAGCTCCCTTACAAGGGAGTCTGTAGATACGCAGTATTTT	CASSLTRESVDTQYF
.	TRBV10-3	.	TRBJ1-1	TGTGCCATCAGTGAGTCTGTGTTCGGTATGAACACTGAAGCTTTCTTT	CAISESVFGMNTEAFF
.	TRBV30	.	TRBJ1-1	TGTGCCTGGAGTGTACATTCCGGGATTTGGACTGAAGCTTTCTTT	CAWSVHSGIWTEAFF
.	TRBV3-1/TRBV3-2	.	TRBJ1-2	TGTGCCAGCAGCCAAGATTTGCGGGGAGACTATGGCTACACCTTC	CASSQDLRGDYGYTF
TRBD1	TRBV7-9	.	TRBJ1-6	TGTGCCAGCAGCTTAGAAGGGGGCGGCAATTCACCCCTCCACTTT	CASSLEGGGNSPLHF
TRBD1	TRBV10-3	.	TRBJ1-1	TGTGCCATTCAAACTGACAGGGAACTCTCTGAAGCTTTCTTT	CAIQTDRELSEAFF
.	TRBV3-1/TRBV3-2	.	TRBJ1-1	TGTGCCAGCAGCCTAAAAGACGGCGGTGAAGCTTTCTTT	CASSLKDGGEAFF
TRBD1	TRBV6-5	.	TRBJ2-2	TGTGCCAGCAGGACTCTACAGGGGGCCGGGGAGCTGTTTTTT	CASRTLQGAGELFF
.	TRBV7-9	.	TRBJ1-6	TGTGCCAGCAGCTTACCAGGGGCTAATTCACCCCTCCACTTT	CASSLPGANSPLHF
TRBD2	TRBV2	.	TRBJ2-1	TGTGCCAGCAGTGTTCTCCCGGGGGGGCTCAATGAGCAGTTCTTC	CASSVLPGGLNEQFF
TRBD1	TRBV4-3	.	TRBJ1-6	TGCGCCAGCAGCCAGGAAACCGGACAGGGTGAATCACCCCTCCACTTT	CASSQETGQGESPLHF
TRBD1	TRBV6-1	.	TRBJ1-2	TGTGCCAGCAGTGAATATAACAGGGGGTATGGCTACACCTTC	CASSEYNRGYGYTF
TRBD1	TRBV28	.	TRBJ1-4	TGTGCCAGCAATGAGGGACAGTTCATTGGTAAACTGTTTTTT	CASNEGQFIGKLFF
.	TRBV28	.	TRBJ2-1	TGTGCCAGCAGCCACCCTCGGGGGGGACAGGGCCAATACAATGAGCAGTTCTTC	CASSHPRGGQGQYNEQFF
TRBD1	TRBV7-9	once	TRBJ1-1	TGTGCCAGCAGCTTAGGGACAGGGGGCGGCGCTGAAGCTTTCTTT	CASSLGTGGGAEAFF
.	TRBV18	.	TRBJ1-4	TGTGCCAGCTCACCCTTGACACCAACTAATGAAAAACTGTTTTTT	CASSPLTPTNEKLFF
TRBD1	TRBV5-4	.	TRBJ1-2	TGTGCCAGCAGCTTCCAGGGGGCCCATGGCTACACCTTC	CASSFQGAHGYTF
TRBD2	TRBV9	.	TRBJ2-3	TGTGCCAGCAGCGTAGAGGGGAGGGTCACAGATACGCAGTATTTT	CASSVEGRVTDTQYF
.	TRBV25-1	.	TRBJ2-4	TGTGCCAGCAGTGATCTCGGGGGAGGGGGCAAAAACATTCAGTACTTC	CASSDLGGGGKNIQYF
.	TRBV2	.	TRBJ1-5	TGTGCCAGCAGTGATATAGGAGGGAATCAGCCCCAGCATTTT	CASSDIGGNQPQHF
TRBD1	TRBV4-1	.	TRBJ1-1	TGCGCCAGCAGCCAAGAGGACAGGGATAACACTGAAGCTTTCTTT	CASSQEDRDNTEAFF
.	TRBV9	.	TRBJ2-5	TGTGCCAGCAGCGTAGTGGGCCAGGGGCAGGGAGAGACCCAGTACTTC	CASSVVGQGQGETQYF
.	TRBV5-1	.	TRBJ1-3	TGCGCCAGCAGCCCCCGGGCAGGGGACTCTGGAAACACCATATATTTT	CASSPRAGDSGNTIYF
.	TRBV11-2	.	TRBJ2-7	TGTGCCAGCAGCTTAGAACCGGAGCTAGGGGGAACCTACGAGCAGTACTTC	CASSLEPELGGTYEQYF
.	TRBV7-8	few	TRBJ1-5	TGTGCCAGCGCCTATTCTAGGGGCGGTTACTATCAGCCCCAGCATTTT	CASAYSRGGYYQPQHF
.	TRBV28	.	TRBJ1-2	TGTGCCAGCAGTTTGGAGGGAACTAACTATGGCTACACCTTC	CASSLEGTNYGYTF
.	TRBV12-5	.	TRBJ1-1	TGTGCTAGTGCCCTCCTCGTTGGCAGGTCCCTTATGAACACTGAAGCTTTCTTT	CASALLVGRSLMNTEAFF
.	TRBV4-1	.	TRBJ2-1	TGCGCCAGCAGCCGAACCTTTAGATACCCCTCGGATGAGCAGTTCTTC	CASSRTFRYPSDEQFF
TRBD1	TRBV30	.	TRBJ1-1	TGTGCCTGGAGAGACAGGGGGGGAAGCACTGAAGCTTTCTTT	CAWRDRGGSTEAFF
.	TRBV14	.	TRBJ1-2	TGTGCCAGCAGCCAACAGGGAGGAGGTGACTATGGCTACACCTTC	CASSQQGGGDYGYTF
.	TRBV29-1	.	TRBJ1-3	TGCAGCGTTGACAGGTTTTCTGGAAACACCATATATTTT	CSVDRFSGNTIYF
TRBD1	TRBV4-3	few	TRBJ1-1	TGCGCCAGCAGCCAAGATCGGACAGGGGGAGCTTTCTTT	CASSQDRTGGAFF
.	TRBV6-5	.	TRBJ2-3	TGTGCCAGCAGTTACGGGCGGGGGCTTACAGATACGCAGTATTTT	CASSYGRGLTDTQYF
TRBD2	TRBV11-1	.	TRBJ2-5	TGTGCCAGCAGCCTCGGGGGGGGGACCTTGAGGACCCAGTACTTC	CASSLGGGTLRTQYF
.	TRBV7-2	.	TRBJ1-1	TGTGCCAGCAGTCCGGGGTCCATGAACACTGAAGCTTTCTTT	CASSPGSMNTEAFF
.	TRBV5-6	.	TRBJ1-1	TGTGCCAGCAGACGACAGGTCATGAACACTGAAGCTTTCTTT	CASRRQVMNTEAFF
.	TRBV2	.	TRBJ1-4	TGTGCCAGCCGAGTGGACAGTACAACTAATGAAAAACTGTTTTTT	CASRVDSTTNEKLFF
TRBD1	TRBV30	.	TRBJ2-7	TGTGCCTGGAGCCCTACAGGGGCTTTGGACGAGCAGTACTTC	CAWSPTGALDEQYF
.	TRBV28	.	TRBJ2-3	TGTGCCAGCAGTTCACCAAGGGGGGATACGCAGTATTTT	CASSSPRGDTQYF
.	TRBV9	once	TRBJ2-7	TGTGCCAGCAGCCCTTCCCCCGGGGTCCACGAGCAGTACTTC	CASSPSPGVHEQYF
.	TRBV7-2	.	TRBJ2-1	TGTGCGAGTCGGGGGGCGACTGGACGAACCCACAATGAGCAGTTCTTC	CASRGATGRTHNEQFF
.	TRBV5-1	once	TRBJ2-7	TGCGCCAGCAGTAGAGGGCCGATCTACGAGCAGTACTTC	CASSRGPIYEQYF
.	TRBV12-3/TRBV12-4	.	TRBJ1-6	TGTGCCAGCAGTTTAGGTGGGGGGCCCCTCCACTTT	CASSLGGGPLHF
TRBD2	TRBV4-3	.	TRBJ2-5	TGCGCCAGCAGCCAAGATTTCTTGGAGAGGGAGGGAGAGACCCAGTACTTC	CASSQDFLEREGETQYF